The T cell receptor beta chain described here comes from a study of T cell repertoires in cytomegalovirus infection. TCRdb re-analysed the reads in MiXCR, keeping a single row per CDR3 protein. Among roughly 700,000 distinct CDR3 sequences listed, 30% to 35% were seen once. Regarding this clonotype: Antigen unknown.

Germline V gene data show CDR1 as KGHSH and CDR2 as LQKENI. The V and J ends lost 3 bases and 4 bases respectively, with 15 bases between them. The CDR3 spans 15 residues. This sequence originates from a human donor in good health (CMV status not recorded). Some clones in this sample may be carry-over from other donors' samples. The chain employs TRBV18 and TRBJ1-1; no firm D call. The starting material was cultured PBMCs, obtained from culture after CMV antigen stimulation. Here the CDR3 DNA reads TGTGCCAGCTCACCCCCGGGTGGTTGGGGCACTGAAGCTTTCTTT. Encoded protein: CASSPPGGWGTEAFF. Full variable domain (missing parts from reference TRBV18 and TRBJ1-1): NAGVMQNPRHLVRRRGQEARLRCSPMKGHSHVYWYRQLPEEGLKFMVYLQKENIIDESGMPKERFSAEFPKEGPSILRIQQVVRGDSAAYFCASSPPGGWGTEAFFGQGTRLTVV.